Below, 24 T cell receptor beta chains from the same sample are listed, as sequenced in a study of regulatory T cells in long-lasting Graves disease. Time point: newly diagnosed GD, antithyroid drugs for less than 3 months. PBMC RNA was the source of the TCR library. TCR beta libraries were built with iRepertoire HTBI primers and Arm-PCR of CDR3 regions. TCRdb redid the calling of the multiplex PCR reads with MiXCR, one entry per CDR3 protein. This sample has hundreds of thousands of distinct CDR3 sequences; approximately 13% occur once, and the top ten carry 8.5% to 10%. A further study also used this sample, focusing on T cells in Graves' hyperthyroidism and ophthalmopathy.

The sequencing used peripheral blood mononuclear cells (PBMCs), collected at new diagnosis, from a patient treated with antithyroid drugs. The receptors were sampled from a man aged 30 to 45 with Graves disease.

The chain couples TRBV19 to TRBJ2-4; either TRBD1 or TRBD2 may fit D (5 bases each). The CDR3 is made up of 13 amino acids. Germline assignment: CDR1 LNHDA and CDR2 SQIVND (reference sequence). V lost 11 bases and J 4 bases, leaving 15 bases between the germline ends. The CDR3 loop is CAASGDGKNIQYF. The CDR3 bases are TGTGCCGCCTCCGGGGACGGGAAAAACATTCAGTACTTC.

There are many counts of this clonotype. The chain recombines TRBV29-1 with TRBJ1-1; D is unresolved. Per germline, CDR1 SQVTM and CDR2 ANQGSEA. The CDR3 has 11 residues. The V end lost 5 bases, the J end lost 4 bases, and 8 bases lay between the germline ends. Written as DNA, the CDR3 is TGCAGCGTTCGATACGGCACTGAAGCTTTCTTT. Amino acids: CSVRYGTEAFF.

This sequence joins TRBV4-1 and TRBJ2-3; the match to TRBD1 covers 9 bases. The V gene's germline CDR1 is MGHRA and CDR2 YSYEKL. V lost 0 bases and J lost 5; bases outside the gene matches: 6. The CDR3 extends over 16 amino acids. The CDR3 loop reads CASSQDRTGVGDTQYF. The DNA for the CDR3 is TGCGCCAGCAGCCAAGATCGGACAGGGGTTGGAGATACGCAGTATTTT.

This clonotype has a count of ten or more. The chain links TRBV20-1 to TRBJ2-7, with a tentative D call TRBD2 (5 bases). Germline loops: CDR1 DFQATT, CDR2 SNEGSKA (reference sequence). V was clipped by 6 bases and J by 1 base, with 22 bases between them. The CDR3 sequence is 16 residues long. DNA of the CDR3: TGCAGTGCCCTGGGAGTAGGACCTAGGTTTTCCTACGAGCAGTACTTC. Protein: CSALGVGPRFSYEQYF.

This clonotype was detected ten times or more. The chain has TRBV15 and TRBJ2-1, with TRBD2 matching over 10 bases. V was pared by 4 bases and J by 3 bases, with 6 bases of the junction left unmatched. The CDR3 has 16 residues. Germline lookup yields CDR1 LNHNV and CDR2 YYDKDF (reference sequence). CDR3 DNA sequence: TGTGCCACCAGCAAGGATTTAGCGGGAGGCTACAATGAGCAGTTCTTC. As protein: CATSKDLAGGYNEQFF.

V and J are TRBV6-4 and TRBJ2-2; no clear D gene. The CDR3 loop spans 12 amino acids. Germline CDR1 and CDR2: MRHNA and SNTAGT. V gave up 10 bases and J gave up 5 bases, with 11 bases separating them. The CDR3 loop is CATPDGTGELFF. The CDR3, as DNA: TGTGCCACCCCTGACGGTACCGGGGAGCTGTTTTTT.

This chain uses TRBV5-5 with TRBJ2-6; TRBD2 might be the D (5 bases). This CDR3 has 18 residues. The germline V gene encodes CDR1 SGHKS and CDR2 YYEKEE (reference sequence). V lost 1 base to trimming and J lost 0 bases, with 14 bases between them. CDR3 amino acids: CASSLWRTGISGANVLTF. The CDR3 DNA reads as TGTGCCAGCAGCTTGTGGCGGACTGGTATCTCTGGGGCCAACGTCCTGACTTTC. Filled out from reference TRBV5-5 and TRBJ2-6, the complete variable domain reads DAGVTQSPTHLIKTRGQQVTLRCSPISGHKSVSWYQQVLGQGPQFIFQYYEKEERGRGNFPDRFSARQFPNYSSELNVNALLLGDSALYLCASSLWRTGISGANVLTFGAGSRLTVL.

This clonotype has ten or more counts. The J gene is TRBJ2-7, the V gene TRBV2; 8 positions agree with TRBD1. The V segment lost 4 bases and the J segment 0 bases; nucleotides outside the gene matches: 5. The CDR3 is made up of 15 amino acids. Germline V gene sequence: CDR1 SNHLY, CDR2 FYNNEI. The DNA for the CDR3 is TGTGCCAGCAGTGGGACAGGGTCGAGCTCCTACGAGCAGTACTTC. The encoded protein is CASSGTGSSSYEQYF.

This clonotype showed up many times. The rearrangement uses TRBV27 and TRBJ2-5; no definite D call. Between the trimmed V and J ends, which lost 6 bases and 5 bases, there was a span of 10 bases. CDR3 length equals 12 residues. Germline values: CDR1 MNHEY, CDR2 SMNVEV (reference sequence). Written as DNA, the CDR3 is TGTGCCAGCAGCTTTCCCGGGGAGACCCAGTACTTC. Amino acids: CASSFPGETQYF.

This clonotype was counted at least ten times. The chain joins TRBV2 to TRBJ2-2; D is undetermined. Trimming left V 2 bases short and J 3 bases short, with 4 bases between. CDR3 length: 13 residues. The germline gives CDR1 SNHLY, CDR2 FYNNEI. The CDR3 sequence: CASSESYTGELFF. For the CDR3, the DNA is TGTGCCAGCAGTGAATCTTACACCGGGGAGCTGTTTTTT. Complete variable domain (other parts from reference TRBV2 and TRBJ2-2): EPEVTQTPSHQVTQMGQEVILRCVPISNHLYFYWYRQILGQKVEFLVSFYNNEISEKSEIFDDQFSVERPDGSNFTLKIRSTKLEDSAMYFCASSESYTGELFFGEGSRLTVL.

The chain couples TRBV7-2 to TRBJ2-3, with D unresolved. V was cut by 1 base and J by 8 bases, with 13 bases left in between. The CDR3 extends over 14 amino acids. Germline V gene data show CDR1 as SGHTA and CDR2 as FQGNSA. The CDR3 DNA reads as TGTGCCAGCAGCTTAGGCCAGGCCCCAGCTACGCAGTATTTT. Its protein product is CASSLGQAPATQYF.

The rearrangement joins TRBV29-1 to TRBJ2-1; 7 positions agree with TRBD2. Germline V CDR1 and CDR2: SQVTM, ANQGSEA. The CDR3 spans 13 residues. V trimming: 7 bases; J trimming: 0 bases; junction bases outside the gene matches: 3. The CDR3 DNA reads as TGCAGCGGGGGACTATACTCCTACAATGAGCAGTTCTTC. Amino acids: CSGGLYSYNEQFF.

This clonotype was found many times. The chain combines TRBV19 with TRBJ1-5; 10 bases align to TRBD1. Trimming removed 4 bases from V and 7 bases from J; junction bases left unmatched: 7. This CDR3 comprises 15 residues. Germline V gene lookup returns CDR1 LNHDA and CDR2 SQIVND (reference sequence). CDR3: CASSTGQGIIQPQHF. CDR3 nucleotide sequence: TGTGCCAGTAGTACGGGACAGGGGATAATACAGCCCCAGCATTTT. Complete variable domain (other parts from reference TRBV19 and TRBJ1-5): DGGITQSPKYLFRKEGQNVTLSCEQNLNHDAMYWYRQDPGQGLRLIYYSQIVNDFQKGDIAEGYSVSREKKESFPLTVTSAQKNPTAFYLCASSTGQGIIQPQHFGDGTRLSIL.

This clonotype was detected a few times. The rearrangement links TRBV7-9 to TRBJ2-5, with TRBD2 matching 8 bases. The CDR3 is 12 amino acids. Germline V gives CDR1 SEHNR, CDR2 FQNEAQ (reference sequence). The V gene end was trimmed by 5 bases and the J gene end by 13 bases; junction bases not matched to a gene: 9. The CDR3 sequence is CASSEGGLEGYF. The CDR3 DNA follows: TGTGCCAGCAGCGAGGGGGGACTAGAGGGGTACTTC.

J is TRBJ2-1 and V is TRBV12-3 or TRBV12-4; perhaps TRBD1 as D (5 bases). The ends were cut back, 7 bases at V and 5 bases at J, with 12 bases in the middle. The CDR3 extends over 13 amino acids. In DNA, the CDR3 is TGTGCCAGCACCACCACAGGCCACAATGAGCAGTTCTTC. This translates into CASTTTGHNEQFF.

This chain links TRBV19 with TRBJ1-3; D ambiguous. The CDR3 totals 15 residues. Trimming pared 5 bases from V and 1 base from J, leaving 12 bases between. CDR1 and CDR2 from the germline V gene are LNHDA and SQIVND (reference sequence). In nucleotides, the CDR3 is TGTGCCAGTAGTCCCCTCCGGGGTTCTGGAAACACCATATATTTT. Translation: CASSPLRGSGNTIYF.

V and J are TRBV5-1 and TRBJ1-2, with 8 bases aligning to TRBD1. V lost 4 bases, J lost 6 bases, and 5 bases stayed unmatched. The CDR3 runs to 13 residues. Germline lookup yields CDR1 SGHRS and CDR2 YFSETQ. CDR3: CASSPDRADGYTF. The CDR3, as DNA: TGCGCCAGCAGCCCGGACAGGGCTGATGGCTACACCTTC.

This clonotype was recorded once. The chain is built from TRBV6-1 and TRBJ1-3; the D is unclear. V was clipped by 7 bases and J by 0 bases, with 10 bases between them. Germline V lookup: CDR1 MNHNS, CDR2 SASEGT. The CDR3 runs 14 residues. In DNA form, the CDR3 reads TGTGCCAGCAAGCCGGGGTTCTCTGGAAACACCATATATTTT. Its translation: CASKPGFSGNTIYF.

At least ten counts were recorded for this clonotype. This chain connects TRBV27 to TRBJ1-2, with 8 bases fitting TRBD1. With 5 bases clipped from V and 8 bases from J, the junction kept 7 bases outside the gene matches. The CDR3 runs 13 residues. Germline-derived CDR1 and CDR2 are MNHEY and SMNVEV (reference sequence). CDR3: CASSPGQGWGYTF. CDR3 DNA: TGTGCCAGCAGTCCCGGACAGGGATGGGGCTACACCTTC.

CDR3 in DNA: TGTGCCAGCAGCTCGATGCCGGGACTAGCGGGAGGCCAAGAGACCCAGTACTTC. Its protein product is CASSSMPGLAGGQETQYF. The V and J genes are TRBV3-1 and TRBJ2-5; TRBD2 agrees at 15 bases. The CDR3 loop spans 18 amino acids. The junction had 8 bases not matched to a gene; V was cut back by 5 bases and J by 1 base. Germline CDR1 and CDR2: LGHDT and YNNKEL (reference sequence).

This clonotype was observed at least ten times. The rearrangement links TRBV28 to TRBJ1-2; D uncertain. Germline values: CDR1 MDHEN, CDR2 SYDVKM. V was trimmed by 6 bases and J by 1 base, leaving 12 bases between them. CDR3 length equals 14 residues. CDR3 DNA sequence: TGTGCCAGCAGCATAGGGCGCCTTAACTATGGCTACACCTTC. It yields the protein CASSIGRLNYGYTF.

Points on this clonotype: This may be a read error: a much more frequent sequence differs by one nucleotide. The CDR3 DNA reads as TGTGCCAGCAGCTTGGAGACAATCGGGGAGCTGTTTTTT. Protein product: CASSLETIGELFF. The chain has TRBV5-5 and TRBJ2-2; D gene uncertain. The V end was cut by 0 bases, the J end by 7 bases, with 7 bases between. In germline, CDR1 is SGHKS, CDR2 YYEKEE (reference sequence). CDR3 length: 13 amino acids.

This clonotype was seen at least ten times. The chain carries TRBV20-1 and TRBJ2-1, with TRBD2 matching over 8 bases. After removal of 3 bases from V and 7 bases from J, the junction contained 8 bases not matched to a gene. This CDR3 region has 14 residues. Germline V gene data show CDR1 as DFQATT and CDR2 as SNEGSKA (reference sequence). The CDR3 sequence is CSASRTSIPNEQFF. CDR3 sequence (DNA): TGCAGTGCTAGTCGGACTAGCATACCTAATGAGCAGTTCTTC.

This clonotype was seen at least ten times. CDR3 in amino acids: CSVAPAGESQYF. The CDR3 DNA follows: TGCAGCGTTGCGCCGGCAGGGGAGTCCCAGTACTTC. The chain has TRBV29-1 and TRBJ2-5; D possibly corresponds to TRBD1 (6 bases). There are 12 residues in the CDR3. The V gene lost 4 bases and the J gene lost 9 bases, with 15 bases spanning the gap. The germline gives CDR1 SQVTM, CDR2 ANQGSEA.